The clone carrying this TCR beta chain was seen a single time. Primers: 60 Vbeta forward and 13 Jbeta reverse. The repertoire was sequenced with immunoSEQ multiplex PCR; TCRdb's copy has only in-frame clones and lacks some. The sample lists 85,000 to 130,000 clones, 60% to 85% seen once, with 5% to 6.5% in the top ten. These data are taken from a study of cytomegalovirus exposure and HLA in healthy donors. CDR3 size: 14 residues. Trimming left V 4 bases short and J 1 base short, with 9 bases between. The V gene's germline CDR1 is SGHRS and CDR2 YFSETQ. The sample was PBMCs. The sequence was collected from a woman under 30 in good health and CMV-seropositive. V and J are TRBV5-1 and TRBJ2-1, with no clear D. The CDR3 reads CASSIRESYNEQFF. In DNA form, the CDR3 reads TGCGCCAGCAGCATAAGAGAGTCCTACAATGAGCAGTTCTTC.